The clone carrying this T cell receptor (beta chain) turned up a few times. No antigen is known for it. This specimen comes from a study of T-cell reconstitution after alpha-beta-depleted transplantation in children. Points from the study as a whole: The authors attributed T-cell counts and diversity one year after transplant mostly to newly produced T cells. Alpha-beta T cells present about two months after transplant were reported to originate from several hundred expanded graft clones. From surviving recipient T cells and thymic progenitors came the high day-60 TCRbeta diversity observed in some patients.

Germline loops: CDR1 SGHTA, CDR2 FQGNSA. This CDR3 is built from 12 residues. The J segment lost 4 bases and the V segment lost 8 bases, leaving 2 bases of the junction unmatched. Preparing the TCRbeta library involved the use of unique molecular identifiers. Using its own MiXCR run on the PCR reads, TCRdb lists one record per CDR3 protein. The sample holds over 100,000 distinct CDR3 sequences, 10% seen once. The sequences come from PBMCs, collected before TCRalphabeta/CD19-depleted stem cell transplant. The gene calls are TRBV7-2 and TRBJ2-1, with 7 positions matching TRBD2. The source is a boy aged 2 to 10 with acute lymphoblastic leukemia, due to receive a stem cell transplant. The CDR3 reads CASGGGYNEQFF. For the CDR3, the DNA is TGTGCCAGCGGGGGGGGGTACAATGAGCAGTTCTTC.